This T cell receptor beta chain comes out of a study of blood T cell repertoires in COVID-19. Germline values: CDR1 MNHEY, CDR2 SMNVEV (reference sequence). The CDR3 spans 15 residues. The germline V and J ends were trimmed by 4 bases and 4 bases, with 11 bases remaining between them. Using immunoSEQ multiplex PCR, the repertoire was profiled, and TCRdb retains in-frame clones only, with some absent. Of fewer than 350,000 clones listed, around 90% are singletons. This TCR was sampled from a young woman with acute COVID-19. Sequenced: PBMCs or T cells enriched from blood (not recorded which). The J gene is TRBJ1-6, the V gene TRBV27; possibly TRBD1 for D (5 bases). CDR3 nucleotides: TGTGCCAGCAGTTCTCTACAGGATTATAATTCACCCCTCCACTTT. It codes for CASSSLQDYNSPLHF.